Following are 32 T cell receptor beta chains from one sample sequenced in a study of radiotherapy plus CTLA-4 blockade in lung cancer. Method: immunoSEQ multiplex PCR; TCRdb's copy keeps in-frame clones and lacks some. The sample has 90,000 to 100,000 clones; about 86% are singletons. The sample in question was peripheral blood, obtained from a patient treated with radiotherapy plus ipilimumab. The receptors here all came from a human donor with non-small cell lung cancer that progressed on radiotherapy plus ipilimumab.

The rearrangement uses TRBV7-9 and TRBJ1-1; D gene ambiguous. The CDR3 contains 13 residues. Germline loops: CDR1 SEHNR, CDR2 FQNEAQ (reference sequence). Trimming stripped 1 base from V and 0 bases from J, with 3 bases between. Here the CDR3 reads CASSLVVNTEAFF. The DNA for the CDR3 is TGTGCCAGCAGCTTAGTGGTGAACACTGAAGCTTTCTTT.

The rearrangement links TRBV5-1 to TRBJ2-7; D tentatively reads TRBD1 or TRBD2 (5 bases each). The CDR3 runs 15 residues. Trimming removed 3 bases at V and 6 bases at J, with 19 bases between. Germline values: CDR1 SGHRS, CDR2 YFSETQ. This CDR3 is CASSSQGFSEGEQYF. DNA of the CDR3: TGCGCCAGCAGCTCGCAGGGTTTCTCTGAGGGCGAGCAGTACTTC.

The DNA for the CDR3 is TGCAGCGTCGCGGGGCTAGCGGGAGTCGAGCAGTACTTC. Protein sequence: CSVAGLAGVEQYF. The chain couples TRBV29-1 to TRBJ2-7; the match to TRBD2 covers 10 bases. The V segment lost 6 bases and the J segment 6 bases; nucleotides outside the gene matches: 8. CDR3 length equals 13 residues. Germline V CDR1 and CDR2: SQVTM, ANQGSEA.

The rearrangement joins TRBV19 to TRBJ2-2; D unclear. Germline V gene sequence: CDR1 LNHDA, CDR2 SQIVND (reference sequence). CDR3 length: 13 residues. Trimming took 8 bases from V and 5 from J, leaving 12 bases between them. The CDR3 DNA follows: TGTGCCAGTTCCGATTACGGTACCGGGGAGCTGTTTTTT. This gives the protein CASSDYGTGELFF. Filled out from reference TRBV19 and TRBJ2-2, the complete variable domain reads DGGITQSPKYLFRKEGQNVTLSCEQNLNHDAMYWYRQDPGQGLRLIYYSQIVNDFQKGDIAEGYSVSREKKESFPLTVTSAQKNPTAFYLCASSDYGTGELFFGEGSRLTVL.

The chain uses TRBV18 and TRBJ2-7; 11 bases line up with TRBD2. Germline V gene lookup returns CDR1 KGHSH and CDR2 LQKENI. This CDR3 comprises 15 residues. V lost 5 bases to trimming and J lost 7 bases; unmatched junction nucleotides: 10. The CDR3 DNA follows: TGTGCCAGCTCAGACTCACTAGCGGGAGAAGGGGAGCAGTACTTC. Its protein product is CASSDSLAGEGEQYF.

The CDR3 loop is CACKTGDKLFF. The CDR3 region has the DNA TGTGCCTGCAAAACAGGGGACAAACTGTTTTTT. The chain carries TRBV30 and TRBJ1-4, with 7 bases aligning to TRBD1. There are 11 residues in the CDR3. V lost 6 bases to trimming and J lost 11 bases; unmatched junction nucleotides: 6. Germline V CDR1 and CDR2: GTSNPN, SVGIG (reference sequence).

J is TRBJ1-2 and V is TRBV5-1, with D possibly TRBD1 on 5 matching bases. There are 15 residues in the CDR3. CDR1 SGHRS and CDR2 YFSETQ come from the germline V gene. Trimming took 4 bases from V and 1 from J, leaving 14 bases between them. The CDR3 bases are TGCGCCAGCAGCCGGGACGGTGAGATTAACTATGGCTACACCTTC. Its protein product is CASSRDGEINYGYTF.

The chain couples TRBV7-8 to TRBJ1-2; tentative D call: TRBD1 (6 bases). Trimming shortened V by 3 bases and J by 1 base, and 9 bases separated the two germline ends. Germline V lookup: CDR1 SGHVS, CDR2 FQNEAQ. This CDR3 is built from 14 residues. DNA of the CDR3: TGTGCCAGCAGCTTGGGGACATTTAACTATGGCTACACCTTC. This gives the protein CASSLGTFNYGYTF.

V usage is TRBV7-2 and J usage is TRBJ2-1; 10 bases align to TRBD2. Germline V gene lookup returns CDR1 SGHTA and CDR2 FQGNSA. V shed 1 base, J shed 9 bases, and the junction held 6 bases outside the gene matches. The CDR3 contains 15 residues. CDR3 residues: CASSLVSSGSSEQFF. The CDR3 region has the DNA TGTGCCAGCAGCTTAGTTTCTAGCGGGAGCAGTGAGCAGTTCTTC.

The chain joins TRBV7-3 to TRBJ2-2, with unresolved D. V lost 4 bases, J lost 2 bases, and 5 bases lay in between. Germline CDR1 and CDR2: SGHTA and FQGTGA. The CDR3 is 13 amino acids. The CDR3 DNA sequence: TGTGCCAGCAGCTCAAGTAACACCGGGGAGCTGTTTTTT. This codes for CASSSSNTGELFF.

V is TRBV15 and J is TRBJ2-2, with 10 bases that match TRBD2. Germline CDR1 is LNHNV and CDR2 is YYDKDF (reference sequence). This CDR3 spans 15 amino acids. Trimming removed 2 bases from V and 7 bases from J; junction bases left unmatched: 4. DNA of the CDR3: TGTGCCACCAGCAGACTAGCGGGAGTAGTCGGGGAGCTGTTTTTT. It encodes CATSRLAGVVGELFF.

The rearrangement joins TRBV11-2 to TRBJ2-7; D remains unclear. Deletions cut 2 bases from V and 4 bases from J, with 9 bases between. CDR1 and CDR2 from the germline V gene are SGHAT and FQNNGV. CDR3 length: 13 residues. CDR3 sequence (DNA): TGTGCCAGCAGCTTAAGGGTTCCGTACGAGCAGTACTTC. It yields the protein CASSLRVPYEQYF.

This chain uses TRBV6-1 with TRBJ1-2; TRBD1 is a possible D gene (6 bases). Germline V gene lookup returns CDR1 MNHNS and CDR2 SASEGT. Trimming removed 4 bases at V and 6 bases at J, with 15 bases between. This CDR3 has 14 amino acids. DNA of the CDR3: TGTGCCAGCAGTGTCGGAAGGGGGGCGAATGGCTACACCTTC. It specifies CASSVGRGANGYTF.

This chain uses TRBV11-2 with TRBJ2-7, with D possibly being TRBD1 (6 bases). The CDR3 covers 16 residues. The germline V gene has CDR1 SGHAT and CDR2 FQNNGV. V was trimmed by 5 bases and J by 3 bases, leaving 20 bases between them. The CDR3 DNA reads TGTGCCAGCAGCCGGGCCTCAACAGGGTACTTCTACGAGCAGTACTTC. This translates into CASSRASTGYFYEQYF.

The chain carries TRBV7-3 and TRBJ2-3, with unresolved D. This CDR3 region has 15 residues. The germline V gene encodes CDR1 SGHTA and CDR2 FQGTGA. V gave up 2 bases and J gave up 4 bases, with 13 bases separating them. CDR3 residues: CASSLFPGAPDTQYF. In DNA, the CDR3 is TGTGCCAGCAGCTTATTTCCCGGAGCCCCAGATACGCAGTATTTT.

The rearrangement links TRBV15 to TRBJ2-7; weak D call: TRBD2 (5 bases). Trimming cost V 5 bases and J 6 bases, with 17 bases left between them. The CDR3 has 14 amino acids. CDR1 and CDR2 from the germline V gene are LNHNV and YYDKDF (reference sequence). The CDR3 DNA reads as TGTGCCACCAGCGCGAGTCTGGCCCGGGGCGAGCAGTACTTC. Translation gives CATSASLARGEQYF.

The chain combines TRBV27 with TRBJ2-2; 12 bases match TRBD2. There are 15 residues in the CDR3. CDR1 and CDR2 from the germline V gene are MNHEY and SMNVEV (reference sequence). V lost 7 bases and J lost 5; bases outside the gene matches: 5. CDR3 loop: CASTLGTSGTGELFF. The CDR3 DNA reads as TGTGCCAGCACCCTCGGGACTAGCGGGACCGGGGAGCTGTTTTTT.

For the CDR3, the DNA is TGTGCCAGTAGTGGGACAGGGGGCTACGAGCAGTACTTC. Translating gives CASSGTGGYEQYF. The V gene is TRBV19, the J gene TRBJ2-7; 11 bases are a match to TRBD1. This CDR3 spans 13 amino acids. Per the germline V gene, CDR1 is LNHDA and CDR2 is SQIVND (reference sequence). Unmatched junction bases numbered 0, after V lost 5 bases and J lost 3 bases.

This clone was seen just once. The chain carries TRBV5-1 and TRBJ2-2; 13 bases are shared with TRBD2. This CDR3 region has 19 residues. With V trimmed by 0 bases and J by 6 bases, 11 bases remained unmatched. Germline loops: CDR1 SGHRS, CDR2 YFSETQ. The CDR3, as DNA: TGCGCCAGCAGCTTGGTGGGACTAGCGGGACTAGGTTTTGCCGGGGAGCTGTTTTTT. It specifies CASSLVGLAGLGFAGELFF. The full variable domain, completed using reference TRBV5-1 and TRBJ2-2, is KAGVTQTPRYLIKTRGQQVTLSCSPISGHRSVSWYQQTPGQGLQFLFEYFSETQRNKGNFPGRFSGRQFSNSRSEMNVSTLELGDSALYLCASSLVGLAGLGFAGELFFGEGSRLTVL.

The V call is TRBV4-1, the J call TRBJ2-7, with D unresolved. Germline CDR1 MGHRA, CDR2 YSYEKL. The V gene lost 2 bases and the J gene lost 5 bases, with 10 bases spanning the gap. The CDR3 covers 13 residues. CDR3 sequence (DNA): TGCGCCAGCAGCCAATTGTTGCAGAACGAGCAGTACTTC. Amino acid sequence: CASSQLLQNEQYF.

The rearrangement joins TRBV29-1 to TRBJ2-3; 7 bases fit TRBD2. From germline, CDR1 is SQVTM and CDR2 ANQGSEA. The CDR3 extends over 15 amino acids. V was pared by 4 bases and J by 4 bases, with 11 bases of the junction left unmatched. CDR3: CSVGGSGGGSDTQYF. The CDR3 DNA reads as TGCAGCGTTGGGGGTTCTGGGGGAGGGTCAGATACGCAGTATTTT.

This clone was recorded once. The V and J genes are TRBV5-1 and TRBJ1-1; D may be TRBD1 (6 bases). The CDR3 has 14 residues. Germline V CDR1 and CDR2: SGHRS, YFSETQ. The V end was cut by 3 bases, the J end by 4 bases, with 13 bases between. The CDR3 DNA is TGCGCCAGCAGCTCTACAGGGTTCGGCACTGAAGCTTTCTTT. Its translation: CASSSTGFGTEAFF.

The chain combines TRBV29-1 with TRBJ1-4, with 9 bases lining up with TRBD1. After removal of 4 bases from V and 8 bases from J, the junction contained 8 bases not matched to a gene. The V gene's germline CDR1 is SQVTM and CDR2 ANQGSEA. CDR3 size: 14 residues. This CDR3 is CSVVGDRVGEKLFF. CDR3 DNA sequence: TGCAGCGTTGTTGGGGACAGGGTCGGCGAAAAACTGTTTTTT.

The chain combines TRBV6-6 with TRBJ2-5, with a tentative D call TRBD1 (6 bases). The last part of the DNA fits TRBJ2-7 better; the J call may be wrong. The CDR3 loop spans 12 amino acids. From germline, CDR1 is MNHNY and CDR2 SVGAGI (reference sequence). CDR3 sequence (DNA): TGTGCCAGCAGTTTCACACAGGGCGAGCAGTACTTC. Translated: CASSFTQGEQYF.

This rearrangement joins TRBV27 to TRBJ2-1; 7 nucleotides match TRBD2. This CDR3 is 16 amino acids long. Germline V gives CDR1 MNHEY, CDR2 SMNVEV (reference sequence). With V trimmed by 6 bases and J by 4 bases, 12 bases remained unmatched. The chain's CDR3 is CASSPQPGLQYNEQFF. CDR3 DNA sequence: TGTGCCAGCAGCCCCCAACCGGGACTACAATACAATGAGCAGTTCTTC.

This clone was detected once. This chain uses TRBV9 with TRBJ1-1; D remains ambiguous. The germline gives CDR1 SGDLS, CDR2 YYNGEE. The CDR3 sequence is 14 residues long. V gave up 0 bases and J gave up 5 bases, with 11 bases separating them. CDR3 in amino acids: CASSVVGVGTEAFF. The CDR3 DNA reads as TGTGCCAGCAGCGTAGTCGGGGTGGGGACTGAAGCTTTCTTT.

The count of this clone is one. The rearrangement joins TRBV6-5 to TRBJ2-1; 12 bases agree with TRBD2. The germline V gene has CDR1 MNHEY and CDR2 SVGAGI. The CDR3 covers 15 residues. The V segment lost 5 bases and the J segment 10 bases; nucleotides outside the gene matches: 9. CDR3 sequence (DNA): TGTGCCAGCAGTCTGACTAGCGGGAGAAATGGGGAGCAGTTCTTC. The encoded protein is CASSLTSGRNGEQFF.

The chain combines TRBV5-5 with TRBJ1-4, with 7 bases fitting TRBD1. Trimming cost V 2 bases and J 3 bases; bases outside gene matches: 4. The CDR3 contains 15 residues. Germline-derived CDR1 and CDR2 are SGHKS and YYEKEE (reference sequence). The CDR3 region is CASSFRQGSNEKLFF. CDR3 nucleotide sequence: TGTGCCAGCAGCTTCCGACAGGGTTCTAATGAAAAACTGTTTTTT.

This sequence joins TRBV18 and TRBJ1-1; 8 bases are shared with TRBD1. The germline V gene encodes CDR1 KGHSH and CDR2 LQKENI. This CDR3 region has 15 residues. The trim removed 3 bases at V and 6 bases at J, leaving 9 bases unmatched. This CDR3 reads CASSPLPDRVPEAFF. DNA of the CDR3: TGTGCCAGCTCACCGCTCCCGGACAGGGTTCCTGAAGCTTTCTTT.

The V and J genes are TRBV11-3 and TRBJ2-3; D possibly uses TRBD1 or TRBD2 (5 bases each). This CDR3 contains 17 residues. The germline gives CDR1 SGHNT, CDR2 YENEEA. V was shortened by 1 base and J by 0 bases, with 14 bases between the two germline ends. CDR3 sequence: CASSLGRGAASTDTQYF. The DNA of the CDR3 is TGTGCCAGCAGCTTAGGTCGAGGGGCGGCAAGCACAGATACGCAGTATTTT.

The sample holds a few counts of this clone. This rearrangement joins TRBV19 to TRBJ1-2; 8 bases are shared with TRBD1. V lost 3 bases and J lost 13; bases outside the gene matches: 13. CDR1 is LNHDA and CDR2 is SQIVND in the germline V gene (reference sequence). CDR3 length equals 14 residues. DNA for the CDR3: TGTGCCAGTAGTATGATGCGACAGGGGCCGCCGAGCACCTTC. Amino acids: CASSMMRQGPPSTF.

This clone showed up just a few times. The rearrangement uses TRBV6-6 and TRBJ1-1; possibly TRBD1 for D (6 bases). Per germline, CDR1 MNHNY and CDR2 SVGAGI (reference sequence). Trimming pared 2 bases from V and 5 bases from J, leaving 9 bases between. The CDR3 is 13 amino acids. CDR3 DNA: TGTGCCAGCAGTTACGGGGGCGGGACTGAAGCTTTCTTT. It translates to CASSYGGGTEAFF.